The present entry profiles one TCR beta chain with its context. The sort gate was single viable CD3+CD4+CD8-CD45RO+ cells for memory CD4+ T cells. These data come from a study of memory CD4+ T cells and cytomegalovirus serostatus. As handled by the study authors: Out-of-frame sequences were removed, leaving about 2,300,000 distinct TCRbeta sequences. Only in-frame clones appear in the TCRdb table, and some are missing; sequencing was by immunoSEQ multiplex PCR. V, J and clone size are those of that table, while D and trimming were read from the DNA. Seen here are about 75,000 clones, around 78% observed once, and the top ten hold 2.6%. Germline V lookup: CDR1 SGHNT, CDR2 YYREEE (reference sequence). This CDR3 contains 14 residues. V was trimmed by 3 bases and J by 5 bases, leaving 13 bases between them.

The origin of this receptor is an adult in good health and CMV-seropositive. The sequenced sample consisted of memory CD4+ T cells from blood. The genes are TRBV5-4 and TRBJ2-3; possibly TRBD2 for D (6 bases). CDR3 loop: CASSSGLRVDTQYF. DNA of the CDR3: TGTGCCAGCAGCTCGGGACTTAGGGTAGATACGCAGTATTTT.